This record covers a single T cell receptor beta chain. This sample stems from a study of blood T cell repertoires in COVID-19. Overall study: Material from acute and convalescent COVID-19 was sourced from the United States, Italy and Spain. Nucleic acid was either cDNA or gDNA, and it came from T cells, B-cell-depleted T cells, or PBMCs.

V was shortened by 2 bases and J by 7 bases, with 14 bases between the two germline ends. The CDR3 runs to 15 residues. The germline gives CDR1 MNHEY, CDR2 SVGAGI. Original processing methods: Reference gene primers were amplified, and this amplification served to estimate nucleated cell counts. Sequencing was performed with immunoSEQ multiplex PCR; in TCRdb, only in-frame clones are kept and a portion is missing. That table supplies the V and J calls and clone size; D and trimming were determined from the DNA. Of about 59,000 clones in the sample, more than 60% were seen once. The sequence was obtained from a woman between 65 and 79 years old with acute or convalescent COVID-19. This chain joins TRBV6-5 and TRBJ2-2; a possible D gene is TRBD2 (5 bases). Input material: peripheral blood. Here the CDR3 DNA reads TGTGCCAGCAGTTACGCCGAGGGAGTCAACGGGGAGCTGTTTTTT. It is translated as CASSYAEGVNGELFF.